This T cell receptor delta chain stems from a study of γδ T cells in repeated Plasmodium falciparum infection. TCRdb processed the multiplex PCR reads again with the CATT caller. The data contain 45,000 to 50,000 delta-chain clones, approximately 1.5% of them seen just once; the ten biggest clones take up over 7.5%. By share, this clone ranks as medium-sized. Other DNA sequences in this specimen translate into the identical CDR3. Vgamma9/Vdelta2+ and Vdelta2-negative gammadelta T cells were flow-sorted from PBMC for bulk sequencing. Trimming cost V 0 bases and J 1 base, with 9 bases left between them. Looked up from germline, CDR1 is TSWWSYY and CDR2 is QGS. The CDR3 spans 15 residues.

This chain links TRDV1 with TRDJ1; D is unclear. Sequenced: gamma-delta T cells from blood. This clonotype originated in a pool of human donors (malaria-infected and uninfected, not separated). The CDR3 loop reads CALGELGRATDKLIF. The DNA of the CDR3 is TGTGCTCTTGGGGAACTAGGCAGGGCCACCGATAAACTCATCTTT.